This passage covers 27 T cell receptor beta chains from one sample sequenced in a study of siplizumab effects on memory and regulatory T cells. Here immunoSEQ multiplex PCR was the method, and the copy in TCRdb shows in-frame clones only, minus some. The table includes about 110,000 clones, approximately 92% detected once. The sequenced sample consisted of CD4+ T cells sorted from blood. The receptors here all came from a human donor in good health.

The genes are TRBV19 and TRBJ1-4; D gene uncertain. CDR1 and CDR2 from the germline V gene are LNHDA and SQIVND (reference sequence). The V end was cut by 6 bases, the J end by 8 bases, with 16 bases between. The CDR3 has 14 amino acids. In DNA form, the CDR3 reads TGTGCCAGTAGGGTAACACGCCCGGGCGAAAAACTGTTTTTT. Translation gives CASRVTRPGEKLFF.

This clone was seen only once. This chain connects TRBV21-1 to TRBJ2-2. TRBV21-1 is a pseudogene locus. This CDR3 comprises 17 residues. Here the CDR3 DNA reads TGTGCCAGCAGCAACAGCCCGGGACGGACCAACACCGGGGAGCTGTTTTTT. Amino acid sequence: CASSNSPGRTNTGELFF.

The chain couples TRBV6-5 to TRBJ2-1; TRBD2 agrees at 13 bases. The CDR3 spans 15 residues. Germline loops: CDR1 MNHEY, CDR2 SVGAGI. With V trimmed by 6 bases and J by 7 bases, 6 bases remained unmatched. The CDR3 spells CASSLRLAGGNEQFF. In nucleotides, the CDR3 is TGTGCCAGCAGCCTCCGACTAGCGGGAGGAAATGAGCAGTTCTTC.

The chain couples TRBV21-1 to TRBJ1-1; the DNA was not used to check the table's D call, TRBD1. TRBV21-1 is marked as a pseudogene. CDR3 length equals 15 residues. CDR3 region: CASSKSQGMNTEAFF. For the CDR3, the DNA is TGTGCCAGCAGCAAAAGCCAGGGGATGAACACTGAAGCTTTCTTT.

The chain couples TRBV6-6 to TRBJ1-2, with D maybe TRBD1 (6 bases). V lost 0 bases and J lost 8, with 10 bases in between. The CDR3 is 13 amino acids. Looked up from germline, CDR1 is MNHNY and CDR2 is SVGAGI (reference sequence). The chain's CDR3 is CASSYSTGGGYTF. CDR3 bases: TGTGCCAGCAGTTACTCGACCGGGGGCGGCTACACCTTC.

This chain links TRBV18 with TRBJ1-1; tentatively, D is TRBD1 (6 bases). The V end was cut by 2 bases, the J end by 6 bases, with 10 bases between. This CDR3 has 13 amino acids. Per germline, CDR1 KGHSH and CDR2 LQKENI. The CDR3 loop reads CASSPGGESEAFF. CDR3 coding DNA: TGTGCCAGCTCACCAGGGGGCGAATCTGAAGCTTTCTTT.

This chain uses TRBV6-5 with TRBJ1-2; TRBD1 might be the D (5 bases). CDR3 length equals 16 residues. With 0 bases removed from V and 7 bases from J, the gap between germline ends came to 18 bases. The V gene's germline CDR1 is MNHEY and CDR2 SVGAGI. The CDR3 loop reads CASSYSSDGTTGGYTF. The CDR3 bases are TGTGCCAGCAGTTACTCCTCGGACGGTACCACAGGTGGCTACACCTTC.

V usage is TRBV5-5 and J usage is TRBJ2-3; possibly TRBD2 for D (6 bases). CDR3 length: 15 residues. V dropped 0 bases and J dropped 4 bases, with 12 bases sitting between them. From germline, CDR1 is SGHKS and CDR2 YYEKEE (reference sequence). The CDR3 protein is CASSLGVGSADTQYF. Written as DNA, the CDR3 is TGTGCCAGCAGCTTGGGGGTCGGGAGTGCAGATACGCAGTATTTT. Supplemented by reference TRBV5-5 and TRBJ2-3, the full variable domain reads DAGVTQSPTHLIKTRGQQVTLRCSPISGHKSVSWYQQVLGQGPQFIFQYYEKEERGRGNFPDRFSARQFPNYSSELNVNALLLGDSALYLCASSLGVGSADTQYFGPGTRLTVL.

V gene TRBV12-5 combines with J gene TRBJ2-6; TRBD1 agrees at 7 bases. The CDR3 has 15 residues. Germline V gives CDR1 LGHNT, CDR2 FRNRAP. After removal of 7 bases from V and 3 bases from J, the junction contained 6 bases not matched to a gene. CDR3 protein: CASALTGVGANVLTF. The CDR3 region has the DNA TGTGCTAGTGCCCTAACAGGGGTTGGGGCCAACGTCCTGACTTTC.

The CDR3 loop reads CASRRTSGADTQYF. CDR3 in DNA: TGTGCCAGCAGACGAACTAGCGGGGCAGATACGCAGTATTTT. The chain joins TRBV27 to TRBJ2-3, with 10 bases that match TRBD2. This CDR3 contains 14 residues. CDR1 MNHEY and CDR2 SMNVEV come from the germline V gene (reference sequence). J lost 4 bases, V lost 6 bases, and 4 bases had no gene match.

V usage is TRBV5-1 and J usage is TRBJ2-3, with D tentatively TRBD1 or TRBD2 (5 bases each). Germline assignment: CDR1 SGHRS and CDR2 YFSETQ. The CDR3 consists of 16 residues. V lost 0 bases, J lost 2 bases, and 13 bases lay in between. In DNA, the CDR3 is TGCGCCAGCAGCTTGGGGGACGAAGTGGTCACAGATACGCAGTATTTT. Protein product: CASSLGDEVVTDTQYF.

The rearrangement links TRBV19 to TRBJ1-2; TRBD1 aligns across 8 bases. V gave up 6 bases and J gave up 2 bases; unmatched junction bases: 2. CDR3 length: 13 residues. Germline CDR1 and CDR2: LNHDA and SQIVND (reference sequence). For the CDR3, the DNA is TGTGCCAGTAGAACAGGGGGGAACTATGGCTACACCTTC. Residues: CASRTGGNYGYTF.

The J gene is TRBJ2-3, the V gene TRBV5-1, with 14 positions matching TRBD2. Trimming took 6 bases from V and 3 from J; bases not matched to a gene: 3. CDR1 is SGHRS, CDR2 YFSETQ, per germline. CDR3 size: 15 residues. The CDR3 sequence is CASKGTSGSTDTQYF. The DNA of the CDR3 is TGCGCCAGCAAAGGGACTAGCGGGAGTACAGATACGCAGTATTTT.

The CDR3 bases are TGCGCCAGCAGCTTGTGGGCCCAATCCCCCTACGAGCAGTACTTC. This codes for CASSLWAQSPYEQYF. The genes are TRBV5-1 and TRBJ2-7; D is unclear. This CDR3 comprises 15 residues. V was shortened by 1 base and J by 2 bases, with 13 bases between the two germline ends. Germline CDR1 and CDR2: SGHRS and YFSETQ.

This clone was observed a single time. This chain uses TRBV27 with TRBJ1-6; D is unclear. V lost 4 bases, J lost 6 bases, and 13 bases lay in between. The germline V gene encodes CDR1 MNHEY and CDR2 SMNVEV (reference sequence). The CDR3 is 15 residues long. This CDR3 is CASSSRGLGNSPLHF. The CDR3 DNA is TGTGCCAGCAGTTCGCGGGGTTTGGGTAATTCACCCCTCCACTTT.

The genes are TRBV29-1 and TRBJ2-3; D call uncertain. Trimming cost V 3 bases and J 0 bases, with 13 bases left between them. Germline V gene lookup returns CDR1 SQVTM and CDR2 ANQGSEA. CDR3 size: 15 residues. CDR3 in amino acids: CSVDRIISSTDTQYF. In DNA form, the CDR3 reads TGCAGCGTTGACAGGATCATAAGCAGCACAGATACGCAGTATTTT.

The gene calls are TRBV18 and TRBJ2-3, with a possible D match to TRBD1 (6 bases). This CDR3 is 13 amino acids long. Trimming left V 3 bases short and J 3 bases short, with 7 bases between. Germline V CDR1 and CDR2: KGHSH, LQKENI. Here the CDR3 DNA reads TGTGCCAGCTCACCTGACAGGACAGATACGCAGTATTTT. The encoded protein is CASSPDRTDTQYF.

The chain has TRBV6-5 and TRBJ2-7; possibly TRBD2 for D (6 bases). This CDR3 has 14 residues. CDR1 is MNHEY, CDR2 SVGAGI, per germline. V gave up 5 bases and J gave up 2 bases, with 13 bases separating them. The CDR3 sequence: CASSTGTLTYEQYF. The CDR3 DNA sequence: TGTGCCAGCAGTACCGGGACTTTAACCTACGAGCAGTACTTC.

The chain employs TRBV29-1 and TRBJ2-1; D may be TRBD2 (5 bases). In germline, CDR1 is SQVTM, CDR2 ANQGSEA. With 4 bases removed from V and 0 bases from J, the gap between germline ends came to 7 bases. This CDR3 has 13 residues. CDR3: CSVGGSSYNEQFF. CDR3 nucleotides: TGCAGCGTTGGAGGGAGCTCCTACAATGAGCAGTTCTTC.

Written as DNA, the CDR3 is TGTGCCAGCAGCGCCCATGGGGCCAACGTCCTGACTTTC. It codes for CASSAHGANVLTF. The rearrangement links TRBV5-5 to TRBJ2-6; no clear D. The germline V gene has CDR1 SGHKS and CDR2 YYEKEE (reference sequence). With 4 bases removed from V and 3 bases from J, the gap between germline ends came to 5 bases. The CDR3 loop spans 13 amino acids.

The gene calls are TRBV7-2 and TRBJ2-5; perhaps D is TRBD1 or TRBD2 (6 bases each). The CDR3 is 14 residues long. V was trimmed by 5 bases and J by 5 bases, leaving 15 bases between them. CDR1 and CDR2 from the germline V gene are SGHTA and FQGNSA. CDR3 sequence reads: CASSPRGLGETQYF. In DNA form, the CDR3 reads TGTGCCAGCAGCCCACGGGGGCTGGGGGAGACCCAGTACTTC.

The V gene is TRBV13, the J gene TRBJ1-3; D remains unclear. The CDR3 sequence is 13 residues long. With 3 bases removed from V and 1 base from J, the gap between germline ends came to 4 bases. Germline CDR1 and CDR2: PRHDT and FYEKMQ (reference sequence). The CDR3 nucleotides are TGTGCCAGCAGCTTGGGATCTGGAAACACCATATATTTT. It yields the protein CASSLGSGNTIYF.

This chain links TRBV11-2 with TRBJ2-7; 10 bases match TRBD1. The J segment lost 2 bases and the V segment lost 6 bases, leaving 7 bases of the junction unmatched. The CDR3 has 15 amino acids. The germline CDR1 and CDR2 sequences are SGHAT and FQNNGV. The CDR3 sequence: CASRSPGQGTYEQYF. The CDR3 nucleotides read TGTGCCAGCAGATCCCCGGGACAGGGGACCTACGAGCAGTACTTC.

The gene calls are TRBV6-6 and TRBJ1-6, with D uncertain. The ends were cut back, 6 bases at V and 7 bases at J, with 13 bases in the middle. The germline V gene encodes CDR1 MNHNY and CDR2 SVGAGI (reference sequence). The CDR3 has 14 amino acids. Here the CDR3 reads CASSSALGNSPLHF. CDR3 DNA sequence: TGTGCCAGCAGCTCGGCCTTGGGGAATTCACCCCTCCACTTT.

The chain is built from TRBV11-3 and TRBJ1-1; 10 positions agree with TRBD1. The junction had 8 bases not matched to a gene; V was cut back by 5 bases and J by 11 bases. In germline, CDR1 is SGHNT, CDR2 YENEEA. The CDR3 totals 13 residues. CDR3 sequence reads: CASSARQGAVAFF. The CDR3 DNA follows: TGTGCCAGCAGCGCCCGACAGGGGGCGGTTGCTTTCTTT.

This chain links TRBV2 with TRBJ2-3, with 10 bases matching TRBD2. Germline V lookup: CDR1 SNHLY, CDR2 FYNNEI. Unmatched junction bases numbered 3, after V lost 1 base and J lost 8 bases. The CDR3 totals 14 residues. The CDR3 DNA sequence: TGTGCCAGCAGTGAAGATCTAGCGGGGGCTACGCAGTATTTT. The encoded protein is CASSEDLAGATQYF.

The V and J genes are TRBV5-1 and TRBJ1-5; 8 nucleotides line up with TRBD1. Germline CDR1 reads SGHRS; CDR2 reads YFSETQ. V dropped 6 bases and J dropped 7; count of bases not matched to a gene: 24. This CDR3 is built from 19 residues. This CDR3 reads CASIRGAGAGGEVHQPQHF. The CDR3 DNA is TGCGCCAGCATTCGAGGGGCGGGGGCAGGGGGCGAGGTTCACCAGCCCCAGCATTTT.